This TCR beta chain was obtained from a study of Ad26.COV2.S vaccination and SARS-CoV-2 variants. Study context: Donor participated within the Ad26.COV2.S arm of the COV1001 trial.

Treatment in this sample: 15 to 20 received Ad26.COV2.S at low or high dose, single or two shots; roughly 5 received placebo; per-sample allocation not given. At day 63 after the first vaccine or placebo injection, samples were drawn. An adult of 18-55 years in Boston served as donor. In regard to this clone: The antigen is not known.

Trimming at V came to 6 bases and at J to 6 bases, leaving 7 bases not matched to a gene. CDR3 size: 13 residues. Germline CDR1 is KGHSH and CDR2 is LQKENI. The assay was immunoSEQ multiplex PCR, and TCRdb's table has in-frame clones only and misses some. The table shows roughly 330,000 clones, with almost 90% occurring only once. Study conclusions and caveats: With respect to non-spike TCR breadth, vaccine and placebo recipients were similar.

This receptor was taken from a person between 18 and 65 years old who received the Ad26.COV2.S COVID-19 vaccine or a placebo. The sequenced sample was peripheral blood, obtained in a trial of Ad26.COV2.S vaccine versus placebo. The chain joins TRBV18 to TRBJ1-1; 7 bases are shared with TRBD1. CDR3 amino acids: CASSPDRDPEAFF. The CDR3 region has the DNA TGTGCCAGCTCCCCCGACAGGGACCCTGAAGCTTTCTTT.